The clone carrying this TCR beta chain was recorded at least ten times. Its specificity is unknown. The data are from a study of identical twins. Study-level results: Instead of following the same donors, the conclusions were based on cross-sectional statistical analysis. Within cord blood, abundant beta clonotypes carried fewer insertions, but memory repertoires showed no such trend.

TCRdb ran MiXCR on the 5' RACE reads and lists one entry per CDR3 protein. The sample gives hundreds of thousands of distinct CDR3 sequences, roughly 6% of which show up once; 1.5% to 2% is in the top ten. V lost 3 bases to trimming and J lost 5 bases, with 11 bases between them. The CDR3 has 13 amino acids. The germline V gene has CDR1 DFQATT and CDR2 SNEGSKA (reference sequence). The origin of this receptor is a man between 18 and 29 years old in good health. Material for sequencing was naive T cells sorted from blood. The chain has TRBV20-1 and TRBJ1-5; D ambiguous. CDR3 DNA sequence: TGCAGTGCTAGTAAGCCGGGTGATCAGCCCCAGCATTTT. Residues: CSASKPGDQPQHF.